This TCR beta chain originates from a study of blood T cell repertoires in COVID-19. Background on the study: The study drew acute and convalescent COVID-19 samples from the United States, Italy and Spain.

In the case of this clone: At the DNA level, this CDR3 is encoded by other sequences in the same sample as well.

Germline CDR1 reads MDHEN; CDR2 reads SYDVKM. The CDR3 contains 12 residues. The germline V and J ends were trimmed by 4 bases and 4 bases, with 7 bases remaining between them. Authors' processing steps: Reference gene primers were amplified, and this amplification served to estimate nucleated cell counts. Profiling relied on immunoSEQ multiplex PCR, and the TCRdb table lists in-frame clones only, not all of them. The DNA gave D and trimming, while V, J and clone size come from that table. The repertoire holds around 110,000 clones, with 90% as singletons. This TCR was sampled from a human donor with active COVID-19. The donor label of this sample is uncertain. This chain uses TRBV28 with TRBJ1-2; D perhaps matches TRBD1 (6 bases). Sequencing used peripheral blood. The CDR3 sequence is CASSSGVYGYTF. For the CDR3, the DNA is TGTGCCAGCAGTTCAGGGGTCTATGGCTACACCTTC.